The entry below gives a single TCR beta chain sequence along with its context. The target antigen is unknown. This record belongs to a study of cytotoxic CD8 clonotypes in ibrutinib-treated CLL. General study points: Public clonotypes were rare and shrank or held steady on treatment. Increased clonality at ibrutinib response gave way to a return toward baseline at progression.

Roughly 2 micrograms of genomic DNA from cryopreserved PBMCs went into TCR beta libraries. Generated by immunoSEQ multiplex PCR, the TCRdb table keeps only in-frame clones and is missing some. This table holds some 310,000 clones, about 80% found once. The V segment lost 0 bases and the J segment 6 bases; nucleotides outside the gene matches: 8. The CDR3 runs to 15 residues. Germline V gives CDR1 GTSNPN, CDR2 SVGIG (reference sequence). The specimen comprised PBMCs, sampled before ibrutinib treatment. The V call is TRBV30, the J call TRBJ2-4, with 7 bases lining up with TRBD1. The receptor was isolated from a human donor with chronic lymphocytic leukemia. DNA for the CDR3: TGTGCCTGGAGTGTTCAACCAGGGGGTGCAAACATTCAGTACTTC. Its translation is CAWSVQPGGANIQYF.